The 20 T cell receptor beta chains presented below share a single source sample, sequenced in a study of long-term antiretroviral therapy in people with HIV. Sequencing used immunoSEQ v3.0 at survey level. Sequencing was performed with immunoSEQ multiplex PCR; in TCRdb, only in-frame clones are kept and a portion is missing. This sample yields about 20,000 clones, of which approximately 86% are seen a single time; 8% to 11% belongs to the top ten. The material was unsorted PBMCs, obtained 0.5 years after starting antiretroviral therapy. The receptors were sampled from a man aged 40-50 years with HIV.

This clone showed up just a few times. The CDR3 DNA sequence: TGTGCCAGCAGCTCCCCGGGGGACGGGGAGCTGTTTTTT. This sequence encodes CASSSPGDGELFF. The V gene is TRBV11-1, the J gene TRBJ2-2, with D perhaps matching TRBD2 (6 bases). CDR1 is SGHAT and CDR2 is FQDESV in the germline V gene (reference sequence). CDR3 length: 13 amino acids. V lost 4 bases and J lost 7, with 10 bases in between. The whole variable domain, filled in from reference TRBV11-1 and TRBJ2-2, reads EAEVAQSPRYKITEKSQAVAFWCDPISGHATLYWYRQILGQGPELLVQFQDESVVDDSQLPKDRFSAERLKGVDSTLKIQPAELGDSAMYLCASSSPGDGELFFGEGSRLTVL.

V and J are TRBV4-3 and TRBJ2-1, with D tentatively TRBD1 (5 bases). V dropped 2 bases and J dropped 5 bases, with 16 bases sitting between them. CDR3 size: 16 residues. Germline V CDR1 and CDR2: LGHNA, YSLEER. The CDR3 DNA reads as TGCGCCAGCAGCCAATGGATTGGGGCCAACGACAATGAGCAGTTCTTC. This sequence encodes CASSQWIGANDNEQFF.

This clone occurred once. This chain links TRBV29-1 with TRBJ2-1; D possibly corresponds to TRBD1 (5 bases). V lost 4 bases to trimming and J lost 5 bases, with 9 bases between them. Germline V gene data show CDR1 as SQVTM and CDR2 as ANQGSEA. The length of the CDR3 is 12 residues. CDR3 amino acids: CSVGQSDNEQFF. As DNA, the CDR3 is TGCAGCGTTGGACAGTCTGACAATGAGCAGTTCTTC.

The chain combines TRBV29-1 with TRBJ1-1, with unresolved D. V was trimmed by 7 bases and J by 1 base, leaving 10 bases between them. Looked up from germline, CDR1 is SQVTM and CDR2 is ANQGSEA. The CDR3 is 12 amino acids. The DNA of the CDR3 is TGCAGCGCCTTAGACAAGAACACTGAAGCTTTCTTT. This translates into CSALDKNTEAFF.

The chain couples TRBV19 to TRBJ2-3; no reliable D call. Trimming removed 7 bases at V and 2 bases at J, with 13 bases between. This CDR3 comprises 14 residues. CDR1 is LNHDA, CDR2 SQIVND, per germline (reference sequence). CDR3 bases: TGTGCCAGTAACGAATACTTCCTCACAGATACGCAGTATTTT. Protein product: CASNEYFLTDTQYF.

V usage is TRBV15 and J usage is TRBJ2-7; D remains ambiguous. Germline assignment: CDR1 LNHNV and CDR2 YYDKDF (reference sequence). V lost 4 bases and J 0 bases, leaving 13 bases between the germline ends. The CDR3 loop spans 15 amino acids. CDR3 bases: TGTGCCACCAGCATAATGAGTTTTGGCTCCTACGAGCAGTACTTC. It translates to CATSIMSFGSYEQYF.

The genes are TRBV7-9 and TRBJ2-3, with D tentatively TRBD1 or TRBD2 (6 bases each). The germline CDR1 and CDR2 sequences are SEHNR and FQNEAQ (reference sequence). V dropped 1 base and J dropped 2 bases, with 13 bases sitting between them. This CDR3 has 16 residues. CDR3 bases: TGTGCCAGCAGCTTAGTGGAGGGGGAGACCACAGATACGCAGTATTTT. The encoded protein is CASSLVEGETTDTQYF.

The chain uses TRBV11-2 and TRBJ2-5; D gene ambiguous. Germline-derived CDR1 and CDR2 are SGHAT and FQNNGV. The CDR3 totals 12 residues. With 4 bases removed from V and 8 bases from J, the gap between germline ends came to 11 bases. The CDR3 protein is CASSSELYTQYF. As DNA, the CDR3 is TGTGCCAGCAGCTCAGAGTTGTATACCCAGTACTTC.

A few counts support this clone. This chain uses TRBV5-4 with TRBJ1-2; D is perhaps TRBD1 (6 bases). V was pared by 0 bases and J by 6 bases, with 15 bases between. CDR1 is SGHNT and CDR2 is YYREEE in the germline V gene (reference sequence). This CDR3 has 15 amino acids. The CDR3 sequence is CASSLAYGTQDGYTF. CDR3 bases: TGTGCCAGCAGCTTGGCCTACGGGACACAAGATGGCTACACCTTC.

The chain carries TRBV7-9 and TRBJ2-3; TRBD2 agrees at 9 bases. Trimming removed 5 bases from V and 2 bases from J; junction bases left unmatched: 8. Germline V lookup: CDR1 SEHNR, CDR2 FQNEAQ (reference sequence). The CDR3 is 16 residues long. This CDR3 reads CASSLLTSGSTDTQYF. CDR3 nucleotide sequence: TGTGCCAGCAGCCTCCTCACTAGCGGGTCCACAGATACGCAGTATTTT.

This clone was counted only a few times. The chain carries TRBV27 and TRBJ1-1; D might be TRBD1 (5 bases). This CDR3 region has 15 residues. With 0 bases removed from V and 5 bases from J, the gap between germline ends came to 13 bases. CDR1 and CDR2 (germline): MNHEY, SMNVEV (reference sequence). The CDR3 spells CASSLSSGSGTEAFF. CDR3 nucleotide sequence: TGTGCCAGCAGTTTATCGTCAGGGTCGGGGACTGAAGCTTTCTTT.

Only a few counts were recorded for this clone. V usage is TRBV29-1 and J usage is TRBJ1-3, with D unclear. Per the germline V gene, CDR1 is SQVTM and CDR2 is ANQGSEA. Deletions cut 4 bases from V and 4 bases from J, with 8 bases between. The CDR3 consists of 12 residues. The CDR3 DNA sequence: TGCAGCGTTGGGGCTACGGGAAACACCATATATTTT. It yields the protein CSVGATGNTIYF. The full variable domain, completed using reference TRBV29-1 and TRBJ1-3, is SAVISQKPSRDICQRGTSLTIQCQVDSQVTMMFWYRQQPGQSLTLIATANQGSEATYESGFVIDKFPISRPNLTFSTLTVSNMSPEDSSIYLCSVGATGNTIYFGEGSWLTVV.

V gene TRBV11-1 combines with J gene TRBJ2-1; 9 bases agree with TRBD2. The length of the CDR3 is 16 residues. Germline V gene sequence: CDR1 SGHAT, CDR2 FQDESV (reference sequence). The ends lost 1 base at V and 1 base at J; junction bases unmatched: 2. The CDR3, as DNA: TGTGCCAGCAGCTTAGTTCTAGCGGGATCCTACAATGAGCAGTTCTTC. This encodes CASSLVLAGSYNEQFF.

V usage is TRBV11-2 and J usage is TRBJ1-6, with 7 positions matching TRBD1. CDR1 and CDR2 from the germline V gene are SGHAT and FQNNGV. This CDR3 contains 15 residues. V shed 2 bases, J shed 4 bases, and the junction held 2 bases outside the gene matches. The CDR3 here is CASSLSRGYNSPLHF. The CDR3 DNA sequence: TGTGCCAGCAGCTTATCCAGGGGGTATAATTCACCCCTCCACTTT.

The genes are TRBV7-3 and TRBJ2-7, with 7 nucleotides matching TRBD2. Germline V lookup: CDR1 SGHTA, CDR2 FQGTGA. This CDR3 contains 14 residues. With 3 bases clipped from V and 7 bases from J, the junction kept 9 bases outside the gene matches. CDR3 DNA sequence: TGTGCCAGCAGCTTGGTGGGAGGGACGGGGGAGCAGTACTTC. Translation gives CASSLVGGTGEQYF.

This chain uses TRBV2 with TRBJ2-7; D remains unclear. This CDR3 region has 12 residues. Germline V CDR1 and CDR2: SNHLY, FYNNEI. Trimming stripped 7 bases from V and 1 base from J, with 8 bases between. In DNA, the CDR3 is TGTGCCAGCACTTTGACATCCTACGAGCAGTACTTC. Residues: CASTLTSYEQYF.

The gene calls are TRBV5-6 and TRBJ2-2, with unresolved D. The CDR3 is 13 amino acids. V was cut by 0 bases and J by 2 bases, with 2 bases left in between. Germline V gene lookup returns CDR1 SGHDT and CDR2 YYEEEE. This CDR3 is CASSLGNTGELFF. CDR3 sequence (DNA): TGTGCCAGCAGCTTGGGCAACACCGGGGAGCTGTTTTTT.

The chain uses TRBV18 and TRBJ2-3, with 9 bases matching TRBD2. Germline CDR1 is KGHSH and CDR2 is LQKENI. The CDR3 covers 16 residues. V shed 1 base, J shed 6 bases, and the junction held 8 bases outside the gene matches. The CDR3 DNA reads TGTGCCAGCTCACCACAGAGGCGGGAGGGCCATGATACGCAGTATTTT. Translated, it gives CASSPQRREGHDTQYF.

The V gene is TRBV4-1, the J gene TRBJ2-1; a weak D match, TRBD2 (5 bases). Trimming stripped 4 bases from V and 8 bases from J, with 15 bases between. This CDR3 contains 14 residues. Germline CDR1 is MGHRA and CDR2 is YSYEKL. CDR3 in amino acids: CASSLPSGIDEQFF. The CDR3 coding sequence is TGCGCCAGCAGCCTACCATCGGGAATAGATGAGCAGTTCTTC.

In its sample, this clone was seen once. The CDR3 nucleotides are TGTGCCAGTAGGTCCGGGACAGCTGAAGCTTTCTTT. Amino acid sequence: CASRSGTAEAFF. The chain couples TRBV19 to TRBJ1-1, with 7 bases lining up with TRBD1. V shed 6 bases and J 6 bases; nucleotides not matched to a gene: 4. Germline loops: CDR1 LNHDA, CDR2 SQIVND (reference sequence). The CDR3 runs to 12 residues.